This TCR beta chain was identified during a study of shared clonotypes between healthy human individuals. This clone has more than one count but fewer than ten. What it recognizes is unknown. Into CD45RA+ naive and CD45RA-negative memory subsets, the CD4+ cells were split. From germline, CDR1 is LGHNA and CDR2 YNFKEQ. Trimming stripped 2 bases from V and 5 bases from J, with 6 bases between. The CDR3 runs 13 residues. Findings of the study overall: Researchers sampled only blood; tissue repertoires likely differ. Limited genetic and exposure-history diversity came from having few donors.

Authors' processing steps: ImmunoSEQ only sent back junction sequences with no quality scores, so filtering was done differently. The assay was immunoSEQ multiplex PCR, and TCRdb's table has in-frame clones only and misses some. V and J calls and clone size follow that table, whereas D and trimming were derived from the DNA. The sample has about 730,000 clones; approximately 77% are singletons. The chain couples TRBV4-2 to TRBJ1-4; no reliable D call. The source material was memory CD4+ T cells sorted from blood. Subset given: CD45RA-negative fraction. The sequence was obtained from a woman younger than 45 in good health. In nucleotides, the CDR3 is TGTGCCAGCAGCCAACAAGAGAATGAAAAACTGTTTTTT. This gives the protein CASSQQENEKLFF.